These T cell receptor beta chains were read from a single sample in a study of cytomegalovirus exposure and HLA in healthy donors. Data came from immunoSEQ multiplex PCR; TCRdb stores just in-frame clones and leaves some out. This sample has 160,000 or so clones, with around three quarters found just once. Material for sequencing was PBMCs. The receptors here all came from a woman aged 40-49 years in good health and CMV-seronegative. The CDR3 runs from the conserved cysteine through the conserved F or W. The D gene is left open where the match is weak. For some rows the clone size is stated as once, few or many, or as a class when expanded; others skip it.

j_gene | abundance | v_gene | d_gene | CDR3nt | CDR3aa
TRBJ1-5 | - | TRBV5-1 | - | TGCGCCAGCAGCGAGCAGGGATATGGCAATCAGCCCCAGCATTTT | CASSEQGYGNQPQHF
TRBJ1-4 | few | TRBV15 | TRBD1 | TGTGCCACCAGCAGAGAAGGGACAGGGATCGAAAAACTGTTTTTT | CATSREGTGIEKLFF
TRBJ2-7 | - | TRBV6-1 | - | TGTGCCAGCAGAGTTTTCGGGGTCGAGCAGTACTTC | CASRVFGVEQYF
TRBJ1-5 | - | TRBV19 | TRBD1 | TGTGCCAGTAGCCCTCAACGAACAGGGGTGGATCAGCCCCAGCATTTT | CASSPQRTGVDQPQHF
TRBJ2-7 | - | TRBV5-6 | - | TGTGCCAGCAGCTTACGACTAGTAGGCAGGCGTCGTGAGCAGTACTTC | CASSLRLVGRRREQYF
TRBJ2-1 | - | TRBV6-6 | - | TGTGCCAGCAGTCAACTAGGTGGTGAGCAGTTCTTC | CASSQLGGEQFF
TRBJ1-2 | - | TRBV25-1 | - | TGTGCCAGCAGAGGCGCAGGCCCTCTCTATGGCTACACCTTC | CASRGAGPLYGYTF
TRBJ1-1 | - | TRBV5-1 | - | TGCGCCAGCAGCCCGGGCGGGGTTATGAACACTGAAGCTTTCTTT | CASSPGGVMNTEAFF
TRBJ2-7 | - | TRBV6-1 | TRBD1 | TGTGCCAGCAGTGAGTTGGACAGGACCGAGCAGTACTTC | CASSELDRTEQYF
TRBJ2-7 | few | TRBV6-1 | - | TGTGCCAGCAGTGTTGGCTCAAGCTCCTACGAGCAGTACTTC | CASSVGSSSYEQYF
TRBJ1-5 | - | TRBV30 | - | TGTGCCTGGAGTGGAGGCAGGGAAAATCAGCCCCAGCATTTT | CAWSGGRENQPQHF
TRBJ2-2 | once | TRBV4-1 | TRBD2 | TGCGCCAGCGCGGGACTAGAGACCGGGGAGCTGTTTTTT | CASAGLETGELFF
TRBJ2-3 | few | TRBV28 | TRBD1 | TGTGCCAGCAGTTTATCGGACAGGGGGAGGGATACGCAGTATTTT | CASSLSDRGRDTQYF
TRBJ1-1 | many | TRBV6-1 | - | TGTGCCAGCAGTGGAGGAAGTGAGGGCACTGAAGCTTTCTTT | CASSGGSEGTEAFF
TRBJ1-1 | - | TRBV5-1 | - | TGCGCCAGCAGCTCGAAAACGACAGAGAACACTGAAGCTTTCTTT | CASSSKTTENTEAFF
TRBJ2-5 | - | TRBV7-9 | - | TGTGCCAGCAGCTTAGGTGACAGCCAAGAGACCCAGTACTTC | CASSLGDSQETQYF
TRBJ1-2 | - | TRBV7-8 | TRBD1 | TGTGCCAGCAGCTTGGGGACAGGTGGAGGCTACACCTTC | CASSLGTGGGYTF
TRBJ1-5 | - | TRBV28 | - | TGTGCCAGCAGTTTAACCCTCCTTGGCCCCGTGAAGCCCCAGCATTTT | CASSLTLLGPVKPQHF
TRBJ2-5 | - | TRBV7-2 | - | TGTGCCAGCAGCTCCACCTCAGCCGGGGAGACCCAGTACTTC | CASSSTSAGETQYF
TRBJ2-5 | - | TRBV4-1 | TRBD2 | TGCGCCAGCAGCCACGAGGAGGGAGGGCCGCAAGAGACCCAGTACTTC | CASSHEEGGPQETQYF
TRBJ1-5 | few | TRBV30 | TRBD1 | TGTGCCTGGGGGACAGGAGGCAGCAATCAGCCCCAGCATTTT | CAWGTGGSNQPQHF
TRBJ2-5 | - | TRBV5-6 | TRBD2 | TGTGCCAGCAGCAGAGCGGGGGGCCACCAAGAGACCCAGTACTTC | CASSRAGGHQETQYF
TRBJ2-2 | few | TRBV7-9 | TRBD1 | TGTGCCAGCAGCCCCGCCGGGACAGTAAACACCGGGGAGCTGTTTTTT | CASSPAGTVNTGELFF
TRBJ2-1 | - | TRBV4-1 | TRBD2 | TGCGCCAGCAGCCAAGAGGAACTGACTAGCCCCTCCTACAATGAGCAGTTCTTC | CASSQEELTSPSYNEQFF
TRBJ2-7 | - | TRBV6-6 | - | TGTGCCAGCAGTCCCCGTGGCATCAACTACGAGCAGTACTTC | CASSPRGINYEQYF
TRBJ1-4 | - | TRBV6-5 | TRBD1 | TGTGCCAGCAGTTGCCTACAGGGGGACGGGGAAAAACTGTTTTTT | CASSCLQGDGEKLFF
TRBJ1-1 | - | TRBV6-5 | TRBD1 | TGTGCCAGCAGTTACTCCGACAGGGTCACTGAAGCTTTCTTT | CASSYSDRVTEAFF
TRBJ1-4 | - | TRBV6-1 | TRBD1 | TGTGCCAGCAGCGCGGGACAGGGCTTTGGTGAAAAACTGTTTTTT | CASSAGQGFGEKLFF
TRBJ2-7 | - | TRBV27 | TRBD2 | TGTGCCAGCAGTCCCGGGACTAGCGGGAGGACCTACGAGCAGTACTTC | CASSPGTSGRTYEQYF
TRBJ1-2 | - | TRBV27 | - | TGTGCCAGCAGTTTTAACGGTGTGGGGGCTGGCTACACCTTC | CASSFNGVGAGYTF
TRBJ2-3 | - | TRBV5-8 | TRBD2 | TGTGCCAGCAGCTGGGGGACTAGCGGACTATACACAGATACGCAGTATTTT | CASSWGTSGLYTDTQYF
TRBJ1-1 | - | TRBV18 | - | TGTGCCAGCTCACTGCTAATAAACACTGAAGCTTTCTTT | CASSLLINTEAFF
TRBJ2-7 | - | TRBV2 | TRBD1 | TGTGCCAGCAGTGCTCAGGGGGCGAGTTACGAGCAGTACTTC | CASSAQGASYEQYF
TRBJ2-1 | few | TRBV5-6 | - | TGTGCCAGCTTGGGTGGGGGAGGATACTACAATGAGCAGTTCTTC | CASLGGGGYYNEQFF
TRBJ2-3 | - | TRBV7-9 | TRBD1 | TGTGCCAGCAGCTATCGGACAGGGGCGACAGATACGCAGTATTTT | CASSYRTGATDTQYF
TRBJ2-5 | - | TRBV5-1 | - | TGCGCCAGCAGCTTGGTCGCGGAGGGACCTAGAGAGACCCAGTACTTC | CASSLVAEGPRETQYF
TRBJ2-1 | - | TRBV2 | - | TGTGCCAGCAGTGTAATCCCGGCCGGGAGCAATGAGCAGTTCTTC | CASSVIPAGSNEQFF
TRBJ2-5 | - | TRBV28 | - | TGTGCCAGCAGTTTATTCACGGACCAAGAGACCCAGTACTTC | CASSLFTDQETQYF
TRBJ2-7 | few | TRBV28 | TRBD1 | TGTGCCAGCAGTTTTATGGACAGGCTAGCCTACGAGCAGTACTTC | CASSFMDRLAYEQYF
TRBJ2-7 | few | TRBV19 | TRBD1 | TGTGCCAGTAGTGCGACGGGGACAGGGTTAAGCGAGCAGTACTTC | CASSATGTGLSEQYF
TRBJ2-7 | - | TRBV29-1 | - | TGCAGCGTTGGGACAGATGCGGACGAGCAGTACTTC | CSVGTDADEQYF